This entry describes one TCR beta chain. The sample is drawn from a study of blood T cell repertoires in COVID-19. In the study overall: PBMCs, B-cell-depleted T cells, or T cells were the source of the cDNA or gDNA that made up the material.

The CDR3 contains 15 residues. The junction had 8 bases not matched to a gene; V was cut back by 10 bases and J by 0 bases. Germline CDR1 and CDR2: ENHRY and SYGVKD. Profiled with immunoSEQ multiplex PCR; TCRdb holds only in-frame clones, not every one. The sample includes roughly 280,000 clones, around 93% of them seen just once. This sequence originates from a man aged 40-49 years who had been exposed to COVID-19. Sequenced material: PBMCs or T cells enriched from blood (not recorded which). The chain is built from TRBV10-3 and TRBJ2-7; 11 bases are shared with TRBD2. The CDR3 nucleotides read TGTGCCACAAGAATGGGACTAGCGGACTCCTACGAGCAGTACTTC. This sequence encodes CATRMGLADSYEQYF.